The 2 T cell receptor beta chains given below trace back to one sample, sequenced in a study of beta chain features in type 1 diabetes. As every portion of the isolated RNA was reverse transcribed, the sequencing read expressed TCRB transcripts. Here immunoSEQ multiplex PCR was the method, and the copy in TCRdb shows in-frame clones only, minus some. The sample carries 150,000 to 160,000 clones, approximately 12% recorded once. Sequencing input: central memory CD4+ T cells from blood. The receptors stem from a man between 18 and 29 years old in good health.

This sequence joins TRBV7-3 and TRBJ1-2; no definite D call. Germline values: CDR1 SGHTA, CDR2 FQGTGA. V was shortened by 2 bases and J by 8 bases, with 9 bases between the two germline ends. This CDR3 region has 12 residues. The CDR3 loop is CASSLQGDGYTF. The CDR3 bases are TGTGCCAGCAGCTTACAAGGAGACGGCTACACCTTC. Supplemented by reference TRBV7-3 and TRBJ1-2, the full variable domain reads GAGVSQTPSNKVTEKGKYVELRCDPISGHTALYWYRQSLGQGPEFLIYFQGTGAADDSGLPNDRFFAVRPEGSVSTLKIQRTERGDSAVYLCASSLQGDGYTFGSGTRLTVV.

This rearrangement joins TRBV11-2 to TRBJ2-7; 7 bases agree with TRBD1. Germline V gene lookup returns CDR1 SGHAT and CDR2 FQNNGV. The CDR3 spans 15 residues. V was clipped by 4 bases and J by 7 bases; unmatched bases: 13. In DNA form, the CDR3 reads TGTGCCAGCAGCTCGACACGGACAGGTGGTGGAGAGCAGTACTTC. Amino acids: CASSSTRTGGGEQYF.